The entry that follows covers one T cell receptor beta chain sequence. The sample belongs to a study of blood T cell repertoires in COVID-19. About the research overall: The United States, Italy and Spain were the sources of the acute and convalescent COVID-19 samples. In each case, the material was cDNA or gDNA derived from T cells, B-cell-depleted T cells, or PBMCs.

In germline, CDR1 is LGHNA, CDR2 YSLEER. The CDR3 length is 14 residues. V gave up 1 base and J gave up 2 bases; unmatched junction bases: 1. In the original workflow: Estimation of nucleated cell counts relied on the amplification of reference gene primers. Method: immunoSEQ multiplex PCR; TCRdb's copy keeps in-frame clones and lacks some. V, J and clone size are those of that table, while D and trimming were read from the DNA. This repertoire shows about 300,000 clones, around 89% found once; its top ten account for 5% to 7%. The chain has TRBV4-3 and TRBJ2-7, with TRBD1 matching over 8 bases. Sequencing was performed on peripheral blood. The clonotype was recovered from a man between 18 and 29 years old who had recovered from COVID-19. The CDR3, as DNA: TGCGCCAGCAGCCAAGTGACAGGGGCCTACGAGCAGTACTTC. Its translation: CASSQVTGAYEQYF.